The 19 T cell receptor beta chains below come from one sample, sequenced in a study of T cells after yellow fever vaccination. TCRdb ran MiXCR on the 5' RACE reads and lists one entry per CDR3 protein. The table lists about 580,000 distinct CDR3 sequences, less than 20% of them singletons. The sample consisted of PBMCs, taken around 5 days after the first yellow fever vaccination. Receptors were obtained from a man in his late teens or twenties who received the YFV17D yellow fever vaccine.

This clonotype was found a few times. V is TRBV4-3 and J is TRBJ1-4; D gene uncertain. The CDR3 is made up of 16 amino acids. The V and J ends lost 2 bases and 4 bases respectively, with 14 bases between them. Germline values: CDR1 LGHNA, CDR2 YSLEER. DNA for the CDR3: TGCGCCAGCAGCCAACAACACAGAGATAATAATGAAAAACTGTTTTTT. It encodes CASSQQHRDNNEKLFF.

In its sample, this clonotype was seen many times. V is TRBV4-3 and J is TRBJ2-7; 7 nucleotides match TRBD2. The V gene end was trimmed by 0 bases and the J gene end by 2 bases; junction bases not matched to a gene: 4. Germline-derived CDR1 and CDR2 are LGHNA and YSLEER. CDR3 length: 15 residues. The CDR3: CASSQDRGDAYEQYF. The CDR3 bases are TGCGCCAGCAGCCAAGATCGGGGGGACGCCTACGAGCAGTACTTC.

This clonotype was seen many times. The CDR3 protein is CSVDSGAGETQYF. The CDR3 DNA reads as TGCAGCGTTGACTCAGGGGCTGGGGAGACCCAGTACTTC. The chain combines TRBV29-1 with TRBJ2-5, with D perhaps TRBD1 (6 bases). Looked up from germline, CDR1 is SQVTM and CDR2 is ANQGSEA. Between the trimmed V and J ends, which lost 3 bases and 5 bases, there was a span of 13 bases. The CDR3 consists of 13 residues.

This chain links TRBV18 with TRBJ1-5; 8 bases are a match to TRBD1. The CDR3 length is 16 residues. Trimming at V came to 1 base and at J to 0 bases, leaving 2 bases not matched to a gene. In germline, CDR1 is KGHSH, CDR2 LQKENI. DNA for the CDR3: TGTGCCAGCTCACCACAGGGGACAGGTAGCAATCAGCCCCAGCATTTT. This gives the protein CASSPQGTGSNQPQHF.

This clonotype was counted between two and nine times. The chain couples TRBV30 to TRBJ2-3; D might be TRBD2 (5 bases). The CDR3 has 12 amino acids. V lost 5 bases and J 6 bases, leaving 12 bases between the germline ends. In germline, CDR1 is GTSNPN, CDR2 SVGIG (reference sequence). The CDR3 region has the DNA TGTGCCTGGGAACGGGAACTCGATACGCAGTATTTT. It encodes CAWERELDTQYF.

The rearrangement links TRBV6-1 to TRBJ1-5, with a weak D call TRBD1 (6 bases). Trimming left V 6 bases short and J 0 bases short, with 15 bases between. Germline assignment: CDR1 MNHNS and CDR2 SASEGT. The CDR3 consists of 16 residues. CDR3 region: CASSPSQGYSNQPQHF. The CDR3 DNA follows: TGTGCCAGCAGCCCCAGCCAGGGGTATAGCAATCAGCCCCAGCATTTT.

The chain recombines TRBV6-2 or TRBV6-3 with TRBJ1-5; a possible D gene is TRBD1 (5 bases). CDR1 MNHEY and CDR2 SVGEGT come from the germline V gene. V lost 11 bases to trimming and J lost 4 bases, with 18 bases between them. The CDR3 contains 14 residues. The CDR3 coding sequence is TGTGCCTGCTGGGAGGGGATCCGGAATCAGCCCCAGCATTTT. It specifies CACWEGIRNQPQHF.

Only a few counts were recorded for this clonotype. J is TRBJ2-1 and V is TRBV7-6; D is unresolved. The V end lost 3 bases, the J end lost 12 bases, and 12 bases lay between the germline ends. CDR1 SGHVS and CDR2 FNYEAQ come from the germline V gene. The CDR3 runs to 12 residues. CDR3 loop: CASSFSLNMQFF. CDR3 nucleotides: TGTGCCAGCAGCTTCTCACTTAATATGCAGTTCTTC.

V usage is TRBV6-2 or TRBV6-3 and J usage is TRBJ2-7; D could derive from TRBD1 or TRBD2 (5 bases each). V lost 6 bases and J 3 bases, leaving 21 bases between the germline ends. Looked up from germline, CDR1 is MNHEY and CDR2 is SVGEGT. This CDR3 has 16 residues. Here the CDR3 DNA reads TGTGCCAGCAGCCACCGGGGACGGTTTAAGAACTACGAGCAGTACGTC. Protein: CASSHRGRFKNYEQYV.

This clonotype was seen only a few times. The V gene is TRBV5-1, the J gene TRBJ2-1, with 8 bases identical to TRBD2. Unmatched junction bases numbered 12, after V lost 4 bases and J lost 0 bases. Germline V gene lookup returns CDR1 SGHRS and CDR2 YFSETQ. The CDR3 spans 18 residues. The CDR3 DNA reads TGCGCCAGCAGCGAGCTTCCGGGGGGGCCTATCTCCTACAATGAGCAGTTCTTC. Its translation: CASSELPGGPISYNEQFF.

CDR3 amino acids: CASRGLNSPLHF. The DNA for the CDR3 is TGTGCCAGCAGGGGTCTTAATTCACCCCTCCACTTT. The chain couples TRBV27 to TRBJ1-6; D gene ambiguous. Germline CDR1 reads MNHEY; CDR2 reads SMNVEV (reference sequence). The CDR3 extends over 12 amino acids. Trimming shortened V by 6 bases and J by 6 bases, and 6 bases separated the two germline ends.

This clonotype was counted only a few times. The chain recombines TRBV7-9 with TRBJ2-3; 8 bases match TRBD2. CDR1 and CDR2 from the germline V gene are SEHNR and FQNEAQ (reference sequence). The V and J ends lost 0 bases and 4 bases, in that order; junction bases with no gene match: 3. The length of the CDR3 is 15 residues. CDR3 nucleotides: TGTGCCAGCAGCTTAGCTGGTAGCGGGGCAGATACGCAGTATTTT. It yields the protein CASSLAGSGADTQYF.

This clonotype was counted a single time. This chain uses TRBV5-1 with TRBJ1-1; D remains unclear. Germline-derived CDR1 and CDR2 are SGHRS and YFSETQ. The V end lost 0 bases, the J end lost 1 base, and 10 bases lay between the germline ends. This CDR3 has 15 amino acids. The CDR3 DNA reads TGCGCCAGCAGCTTGGCCCTGACGGCGAACACTGAAGCTTTCTTT. It encodes CASSLALTANTEAFF. The variable domain in full, with the rest retrieved from reference TRBV5-1 and TRBJ1-1, is KAGVTQTPRYLIKTRGQQVTLSCSPISGHRSVSWYQQTPGQGLQFLFEYFSETQRNKGNFPGRFSGRQFSNSRSEMNVSTLELGDSALYLCASSLALTANTEAFFGQGTRLTVV.

A remark on this clonotype: The junction departs from the called germline gene at one end, perhaps through a read error. The rearrangement joins TRBV7-3 to TRBJ1-5; D is unclear. The CDR3 loop spans 13 amino acids. Per germline, CDR1 SGHTA and CDR2 FQGTGA. The CDR3 loop reads CASSFGLNRPQHF. CDR3 DNA: TGTGCCAGCAGCTTCGGACTGAATCGGCCCCAGCATTTT.

The chain carries TRBV3-1 and TRBJ2-7, with a possible D match to TRBD2 (6 bases). Germline lookup yields CDR1 LGHDT and CDR2 YNNKEL (reference sequence). Trimming took off 4 bases at V and 3 bases at J, with 16 bases between the two ends. The CDR3 covers 15 residues. The CDR3 region is CASSPLAGNRYEQYF. In nucleotides, the CDR3 is TGTGCCAGCAGCCCCCTCGCGGGGAATCGCTACGAGCAGTACTTC.

This clonotype was detected many times. The chain is built from TRBV5-1 and TRBJ2-5; the match to TRBD2 covers 9 bases. This CDR3 region has 16 residues. V lost 5 bases to trimming and J lost 2 bases; unmatched junction nucleotides: 10. Germline CDR1 is SGHRS and CDR2 is YFSETQ. The CDR3: CASRPQTSGTQETQYF. The CDR3 DNA follows: TGCGCCAGCAGACCCCAGACTAGCGGAACACAAGAGACCCAGTACTTC. Looking up the rest from reference TRBV5-1 and TRBJ2-5 gives the full variable domain: KAGVTQTPRYLIKTRGQQVTLSCSPISGHRSVSWYQQTPGQGLQFLFEYFSETQRNKGNFPGRFSGRQFSNSRSEMNVSTLELGDSALYLCASRPQTSGTQETQYFGPGTRLLVL.

This clonotype was observed a handful of times. J is TRBJ1-1 and V is TRBV5-1, with 9 bases matching TRBD1. Trimming cost V 4 bases and J 4 bases; bases outside gene matches: 17. CDR1 is SGHRS, CDR2 YFSETQ, per germline. CDR3 length: 18 residues. CDR3 residues: CASSGTGPWTVSGTEAFF. In nucleotides, the CDR3 is TGCGCCAGCAGCGGGACAGGGCCTTGGACAGTGTCGGGCACTGAAGCTTTCTTT.

The chain has TRBV12-5 and TRBJ2-3; possible D gene TRBD1, 5 bases. There are 14 residues in the CDR3. V lost 5 bases to trimming and J lost 1 base, with 10 bases between them. Germline-derived CDR1 and CDR2 are LGHNT and FRNRAP. CDR3 region: CASGDPTGTDTQYF. CDR3 DNA: TGTGCTAGTGGTGACCCGACAGGCACAGATACGCAGTATTTT.

The genes are TRBV4-1 and TRBJ2-5; D remains ambiguous. Trimming shortened V by 1 base and J by 5 bases, and 11 bases separated the two germline ends. CDR1 and CDR2 from the germline V gene are MGHRA and YSYEKL. The CDR3 sequence is 14 residues long. DNA of the CDR3: TGCGCCAGCAGCCAAGTGCTAGGTCCTGAGACCCAGTACTTC. As protein: CASSQVLGPETQYF.